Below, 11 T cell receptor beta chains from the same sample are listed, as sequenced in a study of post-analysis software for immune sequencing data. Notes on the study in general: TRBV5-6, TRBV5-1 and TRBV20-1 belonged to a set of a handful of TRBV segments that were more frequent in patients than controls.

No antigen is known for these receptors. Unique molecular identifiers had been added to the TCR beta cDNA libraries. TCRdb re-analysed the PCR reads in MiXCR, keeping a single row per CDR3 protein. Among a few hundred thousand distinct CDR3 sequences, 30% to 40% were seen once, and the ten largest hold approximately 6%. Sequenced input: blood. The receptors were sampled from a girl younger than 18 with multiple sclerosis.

The CDR3 sequence is CASSQRQGVHTEAFF. CDR3 in DNA: TGTGCCAGCAGCCAGAGGCAGGGAGTCCACACTGAAGCTTTCTTT. This rearrangement joins TRBV3-1 to TRBJ1-1, with D possibly matching TRBD1 (5 bases). Trimming pared 3 bases from V and 3 bases from J, leaving 14 bases between. The CDR3 consists of 15 residues. In germline, CDR1 is LGHDT, CDR2 YNNKEL (reference sequence).

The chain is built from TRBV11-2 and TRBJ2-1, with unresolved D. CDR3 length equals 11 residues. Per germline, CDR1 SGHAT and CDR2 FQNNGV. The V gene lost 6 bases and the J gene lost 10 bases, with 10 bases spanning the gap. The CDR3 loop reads CASRRTPEQFF. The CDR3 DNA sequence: TGTGCCAGCAGACGGACGCCCGAGCAGTTCTTC.

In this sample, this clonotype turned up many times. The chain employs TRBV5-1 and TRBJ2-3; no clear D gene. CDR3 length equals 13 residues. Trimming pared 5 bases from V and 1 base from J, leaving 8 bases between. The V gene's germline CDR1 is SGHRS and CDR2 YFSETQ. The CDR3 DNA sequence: TGCGCCAGCAGTGAGACCCGCACAGATACGCAGTATTTT. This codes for CASSETRTDTQYF.

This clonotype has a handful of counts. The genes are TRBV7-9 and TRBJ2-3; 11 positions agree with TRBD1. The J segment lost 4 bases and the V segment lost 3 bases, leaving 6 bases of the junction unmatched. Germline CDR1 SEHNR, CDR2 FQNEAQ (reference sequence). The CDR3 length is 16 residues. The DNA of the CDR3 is TGTGCCAGCAGCTTCCCGGGACAGGGGGTATCAGATACGCAGTATTTT. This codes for CASSFPGQGVSDTQYF.

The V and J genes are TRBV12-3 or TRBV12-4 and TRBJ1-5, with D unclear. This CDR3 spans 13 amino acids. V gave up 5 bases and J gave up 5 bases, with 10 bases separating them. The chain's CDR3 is CASSPTAYQPQHF. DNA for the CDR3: TGTGCCAGCAGTCCGACGGCTTATCAGCCCCAGCATTTT.

The CDR3 DNA sequence: TGTGCCAGCAGCTTATTCCCCCGGGACGAGCAGTACTTC. Amino acids: CASSLFPRDEQYF. The V gene is TRBV7-2, the J gene TRBJ2-4; D is uncertain. The DNA end favors TRBJ2-7, so the J call may be wrong. The CDR3 is made up of 13 amino acids. CDR1 SGHTA and CDR2 FQGNSA come from the germline V gene.

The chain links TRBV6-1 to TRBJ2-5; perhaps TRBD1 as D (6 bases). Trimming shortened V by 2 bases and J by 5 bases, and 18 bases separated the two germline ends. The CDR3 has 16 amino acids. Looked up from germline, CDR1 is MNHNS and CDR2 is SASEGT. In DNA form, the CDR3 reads TGTGCCAGCAGTGAACACCGGACAGATCTTATTGAGACCCAGTACTTC. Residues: CASSEHRTDLIETQYF.

The CDR3, as DNA: TGCAGTGCTGGGGACAACATCCAAGAGACCCAGTACTTC. Encoded protein: CSAGDNIQETQYF. The chain carries TRBV20-1 and TRBJ2-5, with a possible D match to TRBD1 (6 bases). CDR3 length equals 13 residues. Germline CDR1 is DFQATT and CDR2 is SNEGSKA (reference sequence). V was trimmed by 5 bases and J by 1 base, leaving 11 bases between them.

The CDR3 loop reads CASSEALGASTDTQYF. The CDR3 nucleotides are TGTGCCAGCAGTGAAGCGCTCGGGGCTAGCACAGATACGCAGTATTTT. The V gene is TRBV6-1, the J gene TRBJ2-3, with D perhaps TRBD1 or TRBD2 (5 bases each). Trimming took off 0 bases at V and 0 bases at J, with 10 bases between the two ends. Germline V gene sequence: CDR1 MNHNS, CDR2 SASEGT. The CDR3 loop spans 16 amino acids.

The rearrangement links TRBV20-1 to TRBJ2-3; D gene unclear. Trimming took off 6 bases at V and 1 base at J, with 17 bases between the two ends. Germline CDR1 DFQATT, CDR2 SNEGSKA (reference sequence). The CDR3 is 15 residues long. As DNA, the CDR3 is TGCAGTGCCCCGGACGGCCGACTCCGCACAGATACGCAGTATTTT. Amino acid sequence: CSAPDGRLRTDTQYF.

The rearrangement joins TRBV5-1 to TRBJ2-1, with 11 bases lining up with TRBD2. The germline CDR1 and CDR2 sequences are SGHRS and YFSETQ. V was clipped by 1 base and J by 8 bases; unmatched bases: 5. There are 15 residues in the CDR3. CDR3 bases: TGCGCCAGCAGCTTGACTAGCGGGGGCAGGGATGAGCAGTTCTTC. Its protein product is CASSLTSGGRDEQFF.